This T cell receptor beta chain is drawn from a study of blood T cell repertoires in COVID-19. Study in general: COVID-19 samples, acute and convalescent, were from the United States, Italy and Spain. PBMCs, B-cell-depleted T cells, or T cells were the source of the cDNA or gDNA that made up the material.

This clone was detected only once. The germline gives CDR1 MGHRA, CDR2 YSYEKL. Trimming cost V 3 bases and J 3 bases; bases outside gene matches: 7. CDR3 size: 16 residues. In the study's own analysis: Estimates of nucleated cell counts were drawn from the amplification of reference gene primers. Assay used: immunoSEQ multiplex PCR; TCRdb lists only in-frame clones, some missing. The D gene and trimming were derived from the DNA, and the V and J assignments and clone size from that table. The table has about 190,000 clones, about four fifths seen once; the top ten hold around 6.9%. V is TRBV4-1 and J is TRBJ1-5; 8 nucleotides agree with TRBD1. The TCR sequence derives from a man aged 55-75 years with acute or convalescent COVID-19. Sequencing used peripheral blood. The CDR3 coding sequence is TGCGCCAGCAGCCACCCCGGACAGGGCCCCAATCAGCCCCAGCATTTT. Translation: CASSHPGQGPNQPQHF.